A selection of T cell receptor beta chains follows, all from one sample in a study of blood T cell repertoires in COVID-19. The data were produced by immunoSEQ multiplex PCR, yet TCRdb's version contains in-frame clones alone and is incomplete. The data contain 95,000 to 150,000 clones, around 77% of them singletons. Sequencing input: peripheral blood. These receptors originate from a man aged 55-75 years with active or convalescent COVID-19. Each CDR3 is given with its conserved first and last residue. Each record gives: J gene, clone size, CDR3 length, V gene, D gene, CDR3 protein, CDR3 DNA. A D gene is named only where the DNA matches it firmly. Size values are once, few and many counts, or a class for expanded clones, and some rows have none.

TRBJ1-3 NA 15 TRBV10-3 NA CAIKGGGEYGNTIYF TGTGCCATCAAGGGAGGCGGGGAGTACGGAAACACCATATATTTT
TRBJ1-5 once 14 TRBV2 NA CATGGSRDNQPQHF TGTGCCACCGGGGGGAGCAGGGACAATCAGCCCCAGCATTTT
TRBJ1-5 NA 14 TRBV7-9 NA CASSLGAADQPQHF TGTGCCAGCAGCTTAGGTGCGGCAGATCAGCCCCAGCATTTT
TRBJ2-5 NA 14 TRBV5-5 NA CASSPIPGGETQYF TGTGCCAGCAGCCCTATTCCCGGCGGTGAGACCCAGTACTTC
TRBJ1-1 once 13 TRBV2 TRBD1 CAVAGGMNTEAFF TGTGCCGTTGCAGGGGGAATGAACACTGAAGCTTTCTTT
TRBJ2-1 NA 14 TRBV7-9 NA CASSLGLDGNEQFF TGTGCCAGCAGCTTAGGGCTAGATGGCAATGAGCAGTTCTTC
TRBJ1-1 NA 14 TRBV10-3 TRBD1 CAISLDRGGTEAFF TGTGCCATCAGTCTGGACAGGGGAGGGACTGAAGCTTTCTTT
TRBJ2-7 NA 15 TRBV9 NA CASSVRKSGTYEQYF TGTGCCAGCAGCGTAAGGAAGTCAGGAACCTACGAGCAGTACTTC
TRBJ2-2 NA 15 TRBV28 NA CASSLAGDHTGELFF TGTGCCAGCAGTTTAGCAGGGGATCACACCGGGGAGCTGTTTTTT
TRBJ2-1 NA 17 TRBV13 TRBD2 CASSSPGLAGGPGEQFF TGTGCCAGCAGCTCTCCGGGACTAGCGGGAGGTCCTGGTGAGCAGTTCTTC
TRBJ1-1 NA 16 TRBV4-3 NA CASSQDGRGSNTEAFF TGCGCCAGCAGCCAAGATGGGCGGGGTTCGAACACTGAAGCTTTCTTT
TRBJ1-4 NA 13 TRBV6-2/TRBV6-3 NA CASSYNENEKLFF TGTGCCAGCAGTTACAACGAGAATGAAAAACTGTTTTTT
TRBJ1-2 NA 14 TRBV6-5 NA CASTPQIRGYGYTF TGTGCCAGCACTCCCCAAATTCGGGGATATGGCTACACCTTC
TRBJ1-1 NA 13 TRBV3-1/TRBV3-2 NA CASSLTGNTEAFF TGTGCCAGCAGCCTCACAGGGAACACTGAAGCTTTCTTT
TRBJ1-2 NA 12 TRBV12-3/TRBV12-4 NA CASNLQGYGYTF TGTGCCAGCAACCTTCAGGGCTATGGCTACACCTTC
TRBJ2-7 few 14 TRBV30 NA CAWNGGWGKNEQYF TGTGCCTGGAATGGGGGGTGGGGGAAAAACGAGCAGTACTTC
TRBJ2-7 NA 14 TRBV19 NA CASSIGRGAYEQYF TGTGCCAGTAGTATAGGCAGGGGTGCCTACGAGCAGTACTTC
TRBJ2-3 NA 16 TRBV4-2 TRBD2 CASSQETSGRSLLKYF TGTGCCAGCAGCCAAGAGACTAGCGGGAGGTCCCTCCTTAAGTATTTT
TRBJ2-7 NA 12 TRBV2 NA CAITRGAYEQYF TGTGCCATCACCCGGGGAGCCTACGAGCAGTACTTC
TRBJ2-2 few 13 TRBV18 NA CASSPFPTGELFF TGTGCCAGCTCACCATTTCCGACCGGGGAGCTGTTTTTT
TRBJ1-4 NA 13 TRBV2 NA CASSPSTNEKLFF TGTGCCAGCAGTCCTTCAACTAATGAAAAACTGTTTTTT
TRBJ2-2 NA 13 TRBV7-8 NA CASSLGATGELFF TGTGCCAGCAGCTTAGGGGCAACCGGGGAGCTGTTTTTT